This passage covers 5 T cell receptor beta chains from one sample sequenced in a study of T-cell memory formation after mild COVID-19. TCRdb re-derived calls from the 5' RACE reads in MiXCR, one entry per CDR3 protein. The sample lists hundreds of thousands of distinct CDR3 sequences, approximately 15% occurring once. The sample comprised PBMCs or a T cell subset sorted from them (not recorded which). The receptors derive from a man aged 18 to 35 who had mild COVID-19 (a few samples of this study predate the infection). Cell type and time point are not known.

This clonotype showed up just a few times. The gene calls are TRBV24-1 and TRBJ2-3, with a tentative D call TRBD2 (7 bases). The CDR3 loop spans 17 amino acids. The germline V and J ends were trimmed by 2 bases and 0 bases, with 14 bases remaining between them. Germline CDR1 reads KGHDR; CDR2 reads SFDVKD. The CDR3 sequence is CATSDSGGGGSTDTQYF. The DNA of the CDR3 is TGTGCCACCAGTGATTCCGGAGGGGGGGGAAGCACAGATACGCAGTATTTT.

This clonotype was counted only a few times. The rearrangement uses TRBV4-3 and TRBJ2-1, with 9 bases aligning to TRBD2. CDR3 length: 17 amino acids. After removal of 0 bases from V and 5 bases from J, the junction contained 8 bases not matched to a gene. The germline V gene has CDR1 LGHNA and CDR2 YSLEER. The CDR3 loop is CASSQDGGSGRNNEQFF. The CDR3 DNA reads TGCGCCAGCAGCCAAGATGGGGGTAGCGGGAGAAACAATGAGCAGTTCTTC.

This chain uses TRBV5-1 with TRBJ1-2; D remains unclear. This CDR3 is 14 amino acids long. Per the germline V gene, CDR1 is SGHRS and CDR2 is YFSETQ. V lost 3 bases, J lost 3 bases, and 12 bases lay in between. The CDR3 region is CASSSMTEYYGYTF. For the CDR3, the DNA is TGCGCCAGCAGCTCTATGACGGAATACTATGGCTACACCTTC.

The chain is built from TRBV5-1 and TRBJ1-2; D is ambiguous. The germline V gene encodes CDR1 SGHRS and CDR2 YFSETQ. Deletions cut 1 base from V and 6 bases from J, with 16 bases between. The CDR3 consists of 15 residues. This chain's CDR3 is CASSLRAEALHGYTF. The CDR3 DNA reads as TGCGCCAGCAGCTTGAGAGCCGAAGCGCTCCATGGCTACACCTTC.

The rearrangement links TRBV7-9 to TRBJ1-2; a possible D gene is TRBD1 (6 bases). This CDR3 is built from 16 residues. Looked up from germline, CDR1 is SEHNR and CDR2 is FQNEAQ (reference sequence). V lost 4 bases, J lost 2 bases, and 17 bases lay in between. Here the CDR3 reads CASSSPAGALNYGYTF. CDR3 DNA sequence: TGTGCCAGCAGCTCCCCGGCGGGGGCCCTAAACTATGGCTACACCTTC.